A selection of T cell receptor beta chains follows, all from one sample in a study of T cells after posttransplantation cyclophosphamide. Sequencing used immunoSEQ multiplex PCR; TCRdb keeps in-frame clones, though not all of them. The sample records some 2,100 clones, 81% being singletons. This sample comprised CD8+ T cells sorted from blood, obtained roughly 350 days after allogeneic stem cell transplant with posttransplant cyclophosphamide. All receptors derive from a male patient in his fifties who received an allogeneic stem cell transplant from a related donor and was CMV-positive. Some of the T cells might come from the graft donor. Each CDR3 is given with its conserved first and last residue. D genes are given only for firm matches. The listing skips clone size in some rows; elsewhere it reads once, few, many or a size class.

J,size,V,D,CDR3,DNA
TRBJ2-7,.,TRBV2,TRBD2,CASSGTRATASSYEQYF,TGTGCCAGCAGTGGGACTAGAGCGACCGCAAGTTCCTACGAGCAGTACTTC
TRBJ2-1,.,TRBV19,TRBD1,CASSTRTGINNEQFF,TGTGCCAGTAGCACTCGGACAGGAATTAACAATGAGCAGTTCTTC
TRBJ2-7,.,TRBV9,.,CASSVEAARPTYEQYF,TGTGCCAGCAGCGTAGAGGCGGCCCGACCTACCTACGAGCAGTACTTC
TRBJ1-4,.,TRBV2,TRBD1,CASSDRGPEKLFF,TGTGCCAGCAGTGACAGGGGGCCTGAAAAACTGTTTTTT
TRBJ2-3,.,TRBV9,.,CASSALGGFSTDTQYF,TGTGCCAGCAGCGCGCTAGGAGGCTTTTCCACAGATACGCAGTATTTT
TRBJ1-1,.,TRBV5-3,.,CARSPRTDMLRNTEAFF,TGTGCCAGAAGCCCTCGGACAGACATGTTAAGGAACACTGAAGCTTTCTTT
TRBJ2-5,.,TRBV29-1,TRBD2,CSVEDGLADALQETQYF,TGCAGCGTTGAAGATGGACTAGCGGACGCCTTGCAAGAGACCCAGTACTTC
TRBJ2-1,.,TRBV7-2,TRBD2,CASSLGAGGLEQFF,TGTGCCAGCAGCTTAGGGGCGGGGGGACTTGAGCAGTTCTTC
TRBJ1-2,once,TRBV6-5,TRBD1,CASSLLGQARVGYTF,TGTGCCAGCAGCCTACTCGGACAGGCGCGGGTCGGCTACACCTTC
TRBJ2-7,.,TRBV6-6,TRBD1,CASSLTGSYEQYF,TGTGCCAGCAGCCTGACAGGGAGCTACGAGCAGTACTTC
TRBJ2-7,large,TRBV15,.,CATSRDRAGNEQYF,TGTGCCACCAGCAGAGATCGGGCGGGAAACGAGCAGTACTTC
TRBJ2-3,once,TRBV15,TRBD2,CATSREISGMVGTDTQYF,TGTGCCACCAGCAGAGAAATAAGCGGGATGGTGGGCACAGATACGCAGTATTTT
TRBJ2-1,.,TRBV9,.,CASSTPTSRYGNEQFF,TGTGCCAGCAGCACCCCGACCAGTCGCTACGGGAATGAGCAGTTCTTC
TRBJ2-1,.,TRBV7-8,.,CASSPGARYEQFF,TGTGCCAGCAGCCCAGGGGCGAGGTATGAGCAGTTCTTC
TRBJ1-4,.,TRBV4-1,TRBD1,CASQLRTGSNEKLFF,TGCGCCAGCCAATTGAGGACAGGGTCTAATGAAAAACTGTTTTTT
TRBJ1-1,.,TRBV19,.,CASSIVGAGPPEAFF,TGTGCCAGTAGTATAGTAGGGGCGGGACCGCCTGAAGCTTTCTTT
TRBJ2-7,once,TRBV4-1,TRBD1,CASSQARGQGEQYF,TGCGCCAGCAGCCAAGCGAGGGGGCAGGGCGAGCAGTACTTC
TRBJ2-1,.,TRBV11-2,TRBD2,CASSLTPGTSVISYNEQFF,TGTGCCAGCAGCTTAACCCCGGGGACTAGTGTAATCTCCTACAATGAGCAGTTCTTC
TRBJ1-2,.,TRBV5-1,.,CASSFVEGRGYGYTF,TGCGCCAGCAGCTTCGTTGAGGGGAGGGGCTATGGCTACACCTTC
TRBJ1-5,.,TRBV6-6,TRBD1,CASSYGTGGNQPQHF,TGTGCCAGCAGTTACGGGACAGGGGGCAATCAGCCCCAGCATTTT
TRBJ1-1,.,TRBV9,.,CASSVGGRTEAFF,TGTGCCAGCAGCGTTGGAGGACGCACTGAAGCTTTCTTT
TRBJ1-4,.,TRBV9,.,CASSVGGQNEKLFF,TGTGCCAGCAGCGTAGGTGGACAGAATGAAAAACTGTTTTTT
TRBJ1-2,.,TRBV5-1,TRBD1,CASSLAGYTGARNGYTF,TGCGCCAGCAGCTTGGCGGGTTATACAGGGGCAAGAAATGGCTACACCTTC
TRBJ1-2,.,TRBV7-9,TRBD1,CASSLIGTGNYGYTF,TGTGCCAGCAGCTTAATCGGGACAGGGAATTATGGCTACACCTTC
TRBJ2-5,.,TRBV23-1,TRBD1,CASSRGQGRWETQYF,TGCGCCAGCAGTCGTGGACAGGGGAGGTGGGAGACCCAGTACTTC
TRBJ2-3,.,TRBV2,TRBD2,CASPGLAGYTDTQYF,TGTGCCAGCCCGGGGCTAGCGGGGTACACAGATACGCAGTATTTT
TRBJ2-2,.,TRBV4-1,.,CASLDSMNTGELFF,TGCGCCAGCCTGGACTCCATGAACACCGGGGAGCTGTTTTTT
TRBJ2-5,.,TRBV19,.,CASSTWLLTRETQYF,TGTGCCAGTAGTACATGGCTTTTGACGAGGGAGACCCAGTACTTC
TRBJ2-5,once,TRBV13,.,CASSSRDINQETQYF,TGTGCCAGCAGCTCCCGGGACATAAACCAAGAGACCCAGTACTTC
TRBJ2-5,.,TRBV27,TRBD1,CASSFQGVETQYF,TGTGCCAGCAGTTTCCAGGGGGTGGAGACCCAGTACTTC
TRBJ2-3,.,TRBV7-9,.,CASTSLTSTDTQYF,TGTGCCAGCACTAGTCTTACTAGCACAGATACGCAGTATTTT
TRBJ1-2,.,TRBV5-4,.,CASSSPERMTQYGYTF,TGTGCCAGCAGCTCCCCGGAGCGGATGACCCAATATGGCTACACCTTC
TRBJ1-5,.,TRBV6-5,.,CASSWTASDQPQHF,TGTGCCAGCAGTTGGACAGCGAGCGATCAGCCCCAGCATTTT
TRBJ2-3,.,TRBV10-2,TRBD2,CASSEGRDDTQYF,TGCGCCAGCAGCGAAGGGAGGGACGATACGCAGTATTTT
TRBJ1-4,few,TRBV27,TRBD1,CASSPSPGQAREKLFF,TGTGCCAGCAGCCCCTCCCCGGGACAGGCCCGCGAAAAACTGTTTTTT
TRBJ2-3,.,TRBV5-6,.,CASSFSEWKDTQYF,TGTGCCAGCAGCTTTTCGGAGTGGAAAGATACGCAGTATTTT
TRBJ2-3,.,TRBV13,.,CASSFRGTDTQYF,TGTGCCAGCAGCTTTAGGGGGACAGATACGCAGTATTTT
TRBJ2-7,.,TRBV27,TRBD2,CASSDSGSSYEQYF,TGTGCCAGCAGTGATAGCGGGAGCTCCTACGAGCAGTACTTC
TRBJ2-1,once,TRBV11-2,TRBD2,CASSKLAGVLDEQFF,TGTGCCAGCAGCAAGCTAGCGGGAGTACTCGATGAGCAGTTCTTC
TRBJ2-1,.,TRBV21-1,.,CASSKGTGGGEVSYNEQFF,TGTGCCAGCAGCAAAGGTACGGGCGGGGGCGAAGTCTCCTACAATGAGCAGTTCTTC
TRBJ2-3,.,TRBV4-1,TRBD2,CASSQVPFRAGASDTQYF,TGCGCCAGCAGCCAAGTTCCCTTTCGTGCGGGAGCGTCAGATACGCAGTATTTT
TRBJ1-1,.,TRBV6-5,TRBD1,CASSWGQSNTEAFF,TGTGCCAGCAGTTGGGGACAGTCGAACACTGAAGCTTTCTTT
TRBJ2-3,large,TRBV19,.,CASSLDWSTSTDTQYF,TGTGCCAGTAGTCTCGATTGGAGTACTAGCACAGATACGCAGTATTTT
TRBJ1-1,.,TRBV5-6,.,CASSPPREWGNTEAFF,TGTGCCAGCAGCCCCCCCCGGGAATGGGGGAACACTGAAGCTTTCTTT
TRBJ1-6,.,TRBV25-1,.,CASSEFSGELVSPHF,TGTGCCAGCAGTGAATTCTCCGGGGAGTTGGTATCCCCCCACTTT
TRBJ1-2,few,TRBV20-1,.,CSDVGFTF,TGCAGTGATGTTGGCTTCACCTTC
TRBJ1-4,once,TRBV5-5,.,CASSTDSLNEKLFF,TGTGCCAGCAGCACGGACAGTCTAAATGAAAAACTGTTTTTT
TRBJ2-7,.,TRBV6-5,.,CAGSYGGPYEQYF,TGTGCCGGCAGTTACGGGGGCCCCTACGAGCAGTACTTC
TRBJ2-2,.,TRBV27,TRBD1,CASSWPSGTGLSGELFF,TGTGCCAGCAGTTGGCCCTCCGGGACAGGGTTGTCCGGGGAACTGTTTTTT
TRBJ2-3,large,TRBV23-1,TRBD2,CASSHPGTSGGDTDTQYF,TGCGCCAGCAGTCACCCCGGGACTAGCGGGGGGGACACAGATACGCAGTATTTT
TRBJ1-1,.,TRBV13,.,CASTNGGPRNTEAFF,TGTGCCAGCACCAACGGGGGGCCGAGGAACACTGAAGCTTTCTTT
TRBJ2-7,.,TRBV6-1,.,CASSEKAGWTYEQYF,TGTGCCAGCAGTGAGAAGGCAGGGTGGACCTACGAGCAGTACTTT
TRBJ1-2,.,TRBV9,.,CASSVSNGGEIDGYTF,TGTGCCAGCAGCGTATCCAACGGGGGGGAGATTGATGGCTACACCTTC
TRBJ2-1,.,TRBV13,.,CASSFPTHLSYNEQFF,TGTGCCAGCAGCTTCCCCACTCACCTCTCCTACAATGAGCAGTTCTTC
TRBJ1-5,.,TRBV19,TRBD1,CASAGGYSNQPQHF,TGTGCCAGTGCAGGGGGCTATAGCAATCAGCCCCAGCATTTT
TRBJ1-5,.,TRBV5-6,.,CASSPWTMPGGNQPQHF,TGTGCCAGCAGCCCATGGACTATGCCTGGTGGCAATCAGCCCCAGCATTTT
TRBJ2-1,.,TRBV2,TRBD2,CASSGMSGAGGNEQFF,TGTGCCAGCAGTGGGATGTCGGGCGCCGGGGGGAATGAGCAGTTCTTC
TRBJ2-1,.,TRBV7-2,.,CASILGDIPYNEQFF,TGTGCCAGCATCTTGGGGGACATCCCGTACAATGAGCAGTTCTTC
TRBJ1-5,few,TRBV19,.,CASSMRGGQPQHF,TGTGCCAGTAGTATGAGAGGTGGTCAGCCCCAGCATTTT